The T cell receptor (beta chain) under discussion was sequenced for a study of identical twins. Findings and caveats of the study: Models underestimated out-of-frame TCR alpha sharing in monozygotic twins.

The CDR3 runs 13 residues. V was trimmed by 1 base and J by 1 base, leaving 6 bases between them. Germline CDR1 reads DFQATT; CDR2 reads SNEGSKA (reference sequence). TCRdb ran MiXCR on the 5' RACE reads and lists one entry per CDR3 protein. Among more than 600,000 distinct CDR3 sequences listed, 15% to 20% were seen once. Points on this clonotype: The antigen remains undetermined.

Healthy Caucasians supplied all donations. The sample also formed part of further work on T cells expressing NK-cell markers.

The sequencing sample was made of PBMCs. The chain recombines TRBV20-1 with TRBJ2-3; no definite D call. This receptor was taken from a woman in her late teens or twenties in good health. In nucleotides, the CDR3 is TGCAGTGCTAGAGTTCTCGGCACAGATACGCAGTATTTT. Residues: CSARVLGTDTQYF.